The present entry profiles one T cell receptor (beta chain) with its context. Its antigen is not identified. Clones were read by immunoSEQ multiplex PCR, and TCRdb kept only the in-frame ones, dropping some. This sample carries about 5,500 clones, approximately 96% of them seen once, and the ten largest clones take roughly 0.82%. Sorted cells: live naive CD8+ T cells, CD45RA+CCR7+, Annexin V-negative. This sample stems from a study of naive CD8 T cells in extremely preterm neonates. Findings of the study overall: Preterm neonates had significantly lower iChao1 richness than other age groups. Relative to older groups, preterm infants had shorter, less trimmed CDR3s with fewer N additions.

CDR3 length: 17 amino acids. Germline assignment: CDR1 LGHNA and CDR2 YSLEER. Trimming cost V 0 bases and J 7 bases; bases outside gene matches: 9. The TCR sequence derives from a human donor in good health. Specimen: naive CD8+ T cells from blood. V gene TRBV4-3 combines with J gene TRBJ2-1; 10 bases are a match to TRBD1. The CDR3 here is CASSQEPDRGLGNEQFF. CDR3 sequence (DNA): TGCGCCAGCAGCCAAGAACCCGACAGGGGGCTGGGTAATGAGCAGTTCTTC.